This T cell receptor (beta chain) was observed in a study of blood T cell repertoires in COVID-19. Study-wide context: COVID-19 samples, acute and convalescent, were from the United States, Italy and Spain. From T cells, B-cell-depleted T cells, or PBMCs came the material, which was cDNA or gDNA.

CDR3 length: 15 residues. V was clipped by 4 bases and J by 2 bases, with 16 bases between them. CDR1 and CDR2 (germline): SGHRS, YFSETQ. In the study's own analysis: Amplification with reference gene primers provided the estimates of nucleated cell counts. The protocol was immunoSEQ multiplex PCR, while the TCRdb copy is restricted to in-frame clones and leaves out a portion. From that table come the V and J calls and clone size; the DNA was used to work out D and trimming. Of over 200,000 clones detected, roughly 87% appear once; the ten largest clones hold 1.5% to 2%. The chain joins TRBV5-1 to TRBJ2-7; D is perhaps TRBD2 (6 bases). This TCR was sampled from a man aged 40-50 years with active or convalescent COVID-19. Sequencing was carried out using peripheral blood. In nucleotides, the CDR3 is TGCGCCAGCAGCCCCCTCGGGGGAACGGCCTACGAGCAGTACTTC. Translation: CASSPLGGTAYEQYF.